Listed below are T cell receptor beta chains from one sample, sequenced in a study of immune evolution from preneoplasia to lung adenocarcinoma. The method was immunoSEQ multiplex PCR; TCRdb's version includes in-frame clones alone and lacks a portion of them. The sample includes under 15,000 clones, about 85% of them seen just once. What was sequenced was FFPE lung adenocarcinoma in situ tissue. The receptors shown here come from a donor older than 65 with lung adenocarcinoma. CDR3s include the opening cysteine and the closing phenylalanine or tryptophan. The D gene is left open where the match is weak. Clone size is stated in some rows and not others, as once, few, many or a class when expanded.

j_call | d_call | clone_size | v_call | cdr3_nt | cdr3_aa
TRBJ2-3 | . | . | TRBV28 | TGTGCCAGCAGTCCCCTCGGGGTTACAGATACGCAGTATTTT | CASSPLGVTDTQYF
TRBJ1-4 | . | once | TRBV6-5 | TGTGCCAGCAGTTCTTACAATGAAAAACTGTTTTTT | CASSSYNEKLFF
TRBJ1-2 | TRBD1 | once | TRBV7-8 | TGTGCCAGCAGCGTTCACGAGGCCGGGACAGCGGACTATGGCTACACCTTC | CASSVHEAGTADYGYTF
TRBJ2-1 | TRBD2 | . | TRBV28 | TGTGCCAGCAGTTTATCCGGGACTAGCGGGAGTAATGAGCAGTTCTTC | CASSLSGTSGSNEQFF
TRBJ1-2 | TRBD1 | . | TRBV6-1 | TGTGCTAGCAGTGGACCCCCCGGGACAGCCTTCATCTATGGCTACACCTTC | CASSGPPGTAFIYGYTF
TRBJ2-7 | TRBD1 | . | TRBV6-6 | TGTGCCAGCGAGGTACGGACAGGGGGCTACGAGCAGTACTTC | CASEVRTGGYEQYF
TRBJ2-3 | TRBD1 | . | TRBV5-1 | TGCGCCAGCAACCCCGGGACAGGGGCAGATACGCAGTATTTT | CASNPGTGADTQYF
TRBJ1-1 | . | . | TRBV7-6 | TGTGCCAGCAGCTCAGGCCCGAACACTGAAGCTTTCTTT | CASSSGPNTEAFF
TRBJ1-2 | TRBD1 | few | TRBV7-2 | TGTGCCAGCAGCTTACGACAGGGGGAGGGCTACACCTTC | CASSLRQGEGYTF
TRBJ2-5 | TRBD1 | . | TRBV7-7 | TGTGCTAGCAGCAAGACAGGGGGTGAGACCCAGTACTTC | CASSKTGGETQYF
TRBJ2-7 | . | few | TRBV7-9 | TGTGCCAGCAGCGCACCAACACAGTCTGGGTACGAGCAGTACTTC | CASSAPTQSGYEQYF
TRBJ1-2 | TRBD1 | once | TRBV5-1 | TGCGCCAGCAGCTTGGCCGGGACAGGGAGGGATGGCTACACCTTC | CASSLAGTGRDGYTF
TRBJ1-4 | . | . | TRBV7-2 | TGTGCCAGCAGCTTAGGGGGCGAGAATGAAAAACTGTTTTTT | CASSLGGENEKLFF
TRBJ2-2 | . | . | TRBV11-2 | TGTGCCAGCAGCTTAAGGGCTAGCAGGACAGCCGAGGAGCTGTTTTTT | CASSLRASRTAEELFF
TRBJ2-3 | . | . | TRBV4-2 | TGTGCCAGCAGCCAAGATGGAACGAGGCGCCACCGGGATACGCAGTATTTT | CASSQDGTRRHRDTQYF
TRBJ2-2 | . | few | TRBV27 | TGTGCCAGCAGTTTAACGGATTACACCGGGGAGCTGTTTTTT | CASSLTDYTGELFF
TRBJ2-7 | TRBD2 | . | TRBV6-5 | TGTGCCAGCAGGCGACCGGGACTAGCGACCGAGCAGTACTTC | CASRRPGLATEQYF
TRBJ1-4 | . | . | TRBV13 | TGTGCCAGCAGCCTGGGGGGTAGAAATGAAAAACTGTTTTTT | CASSLGGRNEKLFF
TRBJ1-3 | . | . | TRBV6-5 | TGTGCCAGCAGCATCGTGCTAGGGGGTGGAAACACCATATATTTT | CASSIVLGGGNTIYF
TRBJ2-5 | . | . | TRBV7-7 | TGTGCTAGCAGCTTAGGGATCGGGCTTGGTCAAGAGACCCAGTACTTC | CASSLGIGLGQETQYF
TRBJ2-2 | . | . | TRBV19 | TGTGCCAGTAGGGGGGGAGCAGCCACGAACACCGGGGAGCTGTTTTTT | CASRGGAATNTGELFF
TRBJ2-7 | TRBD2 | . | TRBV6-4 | TGTGCCAGCATGGGCGGGAGGAACTCCTACGAGCAGTACTTC | CASMGGRNSYEQYF
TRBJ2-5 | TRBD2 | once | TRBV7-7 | TGTGCTAGCAGCTTAACAGCGGGGGGGGAGACCCAGTACTTC | CASSLTAGGETQYF
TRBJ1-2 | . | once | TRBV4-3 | TGCGCCAGCAGCCTCGAGACAGGAAGCTACTATGGCTACACCTTC | CASSLETGSYYGYTF
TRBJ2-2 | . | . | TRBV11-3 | TGTGCCAGCAGCTTCCAATCTACTAGTCCGAACACCGGGGAGCTGTTTTTT | CASSFQSTSPNTGELFF
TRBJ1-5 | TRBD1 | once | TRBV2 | TGTGCCAGCGGTACAGGGGGCGCGGGTATGGATCAGCCCCAGCATTTT | CASGTGGAGMDQPQHF
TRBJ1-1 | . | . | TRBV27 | TGTGCCAGCAGTCCGAGGGGGGACTTGAACACTGAAGCTTTCTTT | CASSPRGDLNTEAFF
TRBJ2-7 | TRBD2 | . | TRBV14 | TGTGCCAGCAGCCCCCCTTGGGGCTCACTAGCGGGAGTTCCTACTGACGCCTACGAGCAGTACTTC | CASSPPWGSLAGVPTDAYEQYF
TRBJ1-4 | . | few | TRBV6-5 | TGTGCCAGCAGCCCACGAGGGCGAGGTGAAAAACTGTTTTTT | CASSPRGRGEKLFF
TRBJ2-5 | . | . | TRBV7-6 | TGTGCCAGCAGCACGAACCAAGAGACCCAGTACTTC | CASSTNQETQYF
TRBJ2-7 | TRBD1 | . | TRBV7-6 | TGTGCCAGCACCCCCTTTCCGGGACAGTACGAGCAGTACTTC | CASTPFPGQYEQYF